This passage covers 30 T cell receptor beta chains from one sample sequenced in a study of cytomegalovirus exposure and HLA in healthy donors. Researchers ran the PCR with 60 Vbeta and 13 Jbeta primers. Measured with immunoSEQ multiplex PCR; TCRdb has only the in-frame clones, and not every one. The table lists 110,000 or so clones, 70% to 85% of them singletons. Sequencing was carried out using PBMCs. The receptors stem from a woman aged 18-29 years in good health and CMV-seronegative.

This chain's CDR3 is CASSLAAAEGSPLHF. The DNA of the CDR3 is TGTGCCAGCAGCTTAGCCGCAGCGGAGGGATCACCCCTCCACTTT. The chain employs TRBV7-2 and TRBJ1-6; no clear D gene. The CDR3 spans 15 residues. Germline V gene lookup returns CDR1 SGHTA and CDR2 FQGNSA. V dropped 0 bases and J dropped 10 bases, with 13 bases sitting between them. The full variable domain, with the rest looked up from reference TRBV7-2 and TRBJ1-6, is GAGVSQSPSNKVTEKGKDVELRCDPISGHTALYWYRQSLGQGLEFLIYFQGNSAPDKSGLPSDRFSAERTGGSVSTLTIQRTQQEDSAVYLCASSLAAAEGSPLHFGNGTRLTVT.

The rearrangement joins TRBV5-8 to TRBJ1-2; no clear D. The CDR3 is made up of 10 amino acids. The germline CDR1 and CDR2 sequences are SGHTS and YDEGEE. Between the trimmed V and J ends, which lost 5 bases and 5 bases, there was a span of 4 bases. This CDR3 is CASSLYGYTF. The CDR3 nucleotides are TGTGCCAGCAGTTTATATGGCTACACCTTC.

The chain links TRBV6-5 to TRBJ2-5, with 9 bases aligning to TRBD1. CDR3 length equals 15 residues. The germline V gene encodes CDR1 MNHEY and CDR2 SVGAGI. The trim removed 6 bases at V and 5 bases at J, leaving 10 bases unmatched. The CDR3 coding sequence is TGTGCCAGCAGAAATACAGGGGGCCATTGGGAGACCCAGTACTTC. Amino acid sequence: CASRNTGGHWETQYF.

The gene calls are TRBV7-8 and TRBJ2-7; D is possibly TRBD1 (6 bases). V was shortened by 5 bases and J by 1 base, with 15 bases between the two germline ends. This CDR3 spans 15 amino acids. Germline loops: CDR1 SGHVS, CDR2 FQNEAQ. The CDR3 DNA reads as TGTGCCAGCAGCCAAACAGGGTTCGGGTCCTACGAGCAGTACTTC. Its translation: CASSQTGFGSYEQYF.

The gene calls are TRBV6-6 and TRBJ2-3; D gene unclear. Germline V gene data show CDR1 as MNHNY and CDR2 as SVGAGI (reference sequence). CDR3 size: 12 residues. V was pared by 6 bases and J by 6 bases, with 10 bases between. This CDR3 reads CASRILGDTQYF. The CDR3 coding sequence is TGTGCCAGCAGGATTCTCGGGGATACGCAGTATTTT.

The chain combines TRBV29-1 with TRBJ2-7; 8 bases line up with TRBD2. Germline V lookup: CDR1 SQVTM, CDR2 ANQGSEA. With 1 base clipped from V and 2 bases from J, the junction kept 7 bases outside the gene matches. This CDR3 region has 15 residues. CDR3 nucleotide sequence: TGCAGCGTTGAAGTGCTCGGGGGGGGCCCCTACGAGCAGTACTTC. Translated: CSVEVLGGGPYEQYF.

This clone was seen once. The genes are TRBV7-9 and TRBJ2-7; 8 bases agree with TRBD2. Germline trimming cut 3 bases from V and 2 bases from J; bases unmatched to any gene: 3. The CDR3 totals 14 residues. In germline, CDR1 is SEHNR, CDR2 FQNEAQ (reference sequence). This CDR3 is CASSFTSGAYEQYF. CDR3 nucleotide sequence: TGTGCCAGCAGCTTTACTAGCGGAGCCTACGAGCAGTACTTC.

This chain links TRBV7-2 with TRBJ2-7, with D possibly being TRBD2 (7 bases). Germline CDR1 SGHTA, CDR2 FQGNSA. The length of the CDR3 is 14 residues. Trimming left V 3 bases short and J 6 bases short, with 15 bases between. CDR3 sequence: CASSFRGGRSEQYF. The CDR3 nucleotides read TGTGCCAGCAGCTTTAGGGGGGGGCGAAGCGAGCAGTACTTC.

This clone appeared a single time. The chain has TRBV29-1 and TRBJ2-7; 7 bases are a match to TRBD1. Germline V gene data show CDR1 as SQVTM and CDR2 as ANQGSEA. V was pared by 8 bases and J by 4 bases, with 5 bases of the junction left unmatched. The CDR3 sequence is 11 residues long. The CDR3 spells CSKRDSYEQYV. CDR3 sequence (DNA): TGCAGCAAACGGGACAGTTACGAGCAGTACGTC.

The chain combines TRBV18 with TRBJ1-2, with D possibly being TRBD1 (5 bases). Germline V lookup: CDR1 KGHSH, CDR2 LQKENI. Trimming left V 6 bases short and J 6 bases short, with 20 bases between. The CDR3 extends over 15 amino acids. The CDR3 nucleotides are TGTGCCAGCTCGCCCGACAGTCTGAAGAGCAATGGCTACACCTTC. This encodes CASSPDSLKSNGYTF.

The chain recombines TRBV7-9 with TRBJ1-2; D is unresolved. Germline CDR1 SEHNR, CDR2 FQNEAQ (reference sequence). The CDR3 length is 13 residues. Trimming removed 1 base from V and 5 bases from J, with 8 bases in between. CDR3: CASSLDSQYGYTF. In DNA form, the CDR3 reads TGTGCCAGCAGCTTAGACAGTCAATATGGCTACACCTTC.

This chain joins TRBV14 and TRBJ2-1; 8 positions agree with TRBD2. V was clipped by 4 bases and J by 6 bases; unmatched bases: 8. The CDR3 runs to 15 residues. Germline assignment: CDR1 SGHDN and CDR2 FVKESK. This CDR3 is CASSRIAGTSNEQFF. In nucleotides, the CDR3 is TGTGCCAGCAGCCGAATTGCCGGGACTAGCAATGAGCAGTTCTTC.

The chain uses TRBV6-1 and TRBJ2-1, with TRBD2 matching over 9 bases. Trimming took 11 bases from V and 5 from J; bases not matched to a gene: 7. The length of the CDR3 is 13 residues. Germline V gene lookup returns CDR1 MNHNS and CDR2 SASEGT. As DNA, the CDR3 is TGTGCCGGATCGGGACTAGCTGACAATGAGCAGTTCTTC. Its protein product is CAGSGLADNEQFF.

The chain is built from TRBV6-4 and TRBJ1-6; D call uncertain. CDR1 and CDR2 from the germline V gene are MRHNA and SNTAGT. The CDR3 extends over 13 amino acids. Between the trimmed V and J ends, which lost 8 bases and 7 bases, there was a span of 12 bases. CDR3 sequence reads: CASVALLNSPLHF. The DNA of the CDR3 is TGTGCCAGCGTAGCACTGCTCAATTCACCCCTCCACTTT.

The CDR3 region is CASGLVANTGELFF. The CDR3 region has the DNA TGCGCCAGCGGGCTGGTCGCGAACACCGGGGAGCTGTTTTTT. This chain links TRBV5-1 with TRBJ2-2; D call uncertain. This CDR3 contains 14 residues. The germline gives CDR1 SGHRS, CDR2 YFSETQ. Between the trimmed V and J ends, which lost 7 bases and 0 bases, there was a span of 10 bases. The variable domain in full, completed from reference TRBV5-1 and TRBJ2-2, reads KAGVTQTPRYLIKTRGQQVTLSCSPISGHRSVSWYQQTPGQGLQFLFEYFSETQRNKGNFPGRFSGRQFSNSRSEMNVSTLELGDSALYLCASGLVANTGELFFGEGSRLTVL.

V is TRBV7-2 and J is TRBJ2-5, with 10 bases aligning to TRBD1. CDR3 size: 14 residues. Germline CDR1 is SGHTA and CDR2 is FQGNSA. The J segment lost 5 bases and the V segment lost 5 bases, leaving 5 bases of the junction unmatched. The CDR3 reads CASSLSDRGETQYF. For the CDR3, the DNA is TGTGCCAGCAGCCTCTCGGACAGGGGGGAGACCCAGTACTTC.

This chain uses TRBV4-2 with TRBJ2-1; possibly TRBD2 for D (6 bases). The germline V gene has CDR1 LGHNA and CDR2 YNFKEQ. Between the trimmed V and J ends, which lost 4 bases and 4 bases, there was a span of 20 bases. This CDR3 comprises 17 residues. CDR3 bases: TGTGCCAGCAGCCGACCGACGAGGGCTAGCGATTACAATGAGCAGTTCTTC. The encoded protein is CASSRPTRASDYNEQFF.

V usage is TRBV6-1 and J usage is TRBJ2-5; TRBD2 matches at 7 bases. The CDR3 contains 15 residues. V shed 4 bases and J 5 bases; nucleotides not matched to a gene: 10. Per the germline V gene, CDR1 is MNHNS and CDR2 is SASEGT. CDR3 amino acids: CASSAGLVERETQYF. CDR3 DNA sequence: TGTGCCAGCAGTGCTGGACTAGTGGAGCGGGAGACCCAGTACTTC.

For the CDR3, the DNA is TGTGCCTGGGTGACAGGGAACACTGAAGCTTTCTTT. It is translated as CAWVTGNTEAFF. This chain links TRBV30 with TRBJ1-1; D is perhaps TRBD1 (6 bases). CDR1 GTSNPN and CDR2 SVGIG come from the germline V gene (reference sequence). This CDR3 is built from 12 residues. The ends were cut back, 5 bases at V and 1 base at J, with 8 bases in the middle.

The CDR3 sequence: CASSLTANTEAFF. DNA for the CDR3: TGCGCCAGCAGCTTGACAGCGAACACTGAAGCTTTCTTT. The gene calls are TRBV5-1 and TRBJ1-1; no clear D. The CDR3 totals 13 residues. Germline V CDR1 and CDR2: SGHRS, YFSETQ. The ends were cut back, 1 base at V and 1 base at J, with 5 bases in the middle.

The CDR3 coding sequence is TGTGCCAGTAGTTTCCCTTCTAGCGGGAAGGGAAATGAGCAGTTCTTC. Translation gives CASSFPSSGKGNEQFF. This chain connects TRBV19 to TRBJ2-1; TRBD2 aligns across 9 bases. The CDR3 is 16 amino acids. Per germline, CDR1 LNHDA and CDR2 SQIVND (reference sequence). Trimming removed 5 bases from V and 7 bases from J; junction bases left unmatched: 12.

In DNA form, the CDR3 reads TGTGCCAGCACCTCCGGGACTAGCGGGAGTAATGAGCAGTTCTTC. Its protein is CASTSGTSGSNEQFF. The chain combines TRBV27 with TRBJ2-1; 14 bases fit TRBD2. Germline CDR1 MNHEY, CDR2 SMNVEV (reference sequence). Losses at the gene ends were 7 bases for V and 7 bases for J; bases not matched to a gene: 6. The length of the CDR3 is 15 residues.

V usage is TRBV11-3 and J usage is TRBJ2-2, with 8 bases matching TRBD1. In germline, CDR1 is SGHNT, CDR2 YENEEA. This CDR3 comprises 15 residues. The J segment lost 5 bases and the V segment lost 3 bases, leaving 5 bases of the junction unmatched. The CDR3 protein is CASSFRTGITGELFF. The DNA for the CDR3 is TGTGCCAGCAGCTTCAGGACAGGGATAACCGGGGAGCTGTTTTTT.

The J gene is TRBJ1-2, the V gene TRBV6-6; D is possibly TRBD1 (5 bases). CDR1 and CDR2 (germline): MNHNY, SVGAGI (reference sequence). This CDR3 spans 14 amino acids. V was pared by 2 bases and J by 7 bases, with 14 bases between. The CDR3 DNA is TGTGCCAGCAGTTACGAAGGGGAGGTTGGTGGCTACACCTTC. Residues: CASSYEGEVGGYTF.

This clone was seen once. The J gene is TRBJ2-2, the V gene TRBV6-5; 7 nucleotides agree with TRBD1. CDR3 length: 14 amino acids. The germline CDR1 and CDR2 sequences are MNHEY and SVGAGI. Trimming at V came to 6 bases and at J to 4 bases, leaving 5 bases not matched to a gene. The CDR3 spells CASSGPGGTGELFF. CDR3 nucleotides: TGTGCCAGCAGCGGGCCAGGGGGCACCGGGGAGCTGTTTTTT.

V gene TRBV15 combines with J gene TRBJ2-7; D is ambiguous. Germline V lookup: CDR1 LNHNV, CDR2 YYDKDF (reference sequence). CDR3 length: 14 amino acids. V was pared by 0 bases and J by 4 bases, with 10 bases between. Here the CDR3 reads CATSRDDSGYEQYF. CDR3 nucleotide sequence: TGTGCCACCAGCAGAGATGACTCCGGGTACGAGCAGTACTTC.

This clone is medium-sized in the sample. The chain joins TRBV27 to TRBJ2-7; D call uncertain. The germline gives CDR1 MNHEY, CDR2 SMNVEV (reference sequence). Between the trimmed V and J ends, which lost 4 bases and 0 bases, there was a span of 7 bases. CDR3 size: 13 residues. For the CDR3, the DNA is TGTGCCAGCAGTTGGAGAAGCTCCTACGAGCAGTACTTC. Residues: CASSWRSSYEQYF.

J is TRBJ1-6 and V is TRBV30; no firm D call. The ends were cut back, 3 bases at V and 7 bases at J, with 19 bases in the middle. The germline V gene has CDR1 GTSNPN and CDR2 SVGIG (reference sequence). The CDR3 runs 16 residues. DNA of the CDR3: TGTGCCTGGAGCCGCGAAGGGTTTGGAGGGAATTCACCCCTCCACTTT. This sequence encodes CAWSREGFGGNSPLHF.

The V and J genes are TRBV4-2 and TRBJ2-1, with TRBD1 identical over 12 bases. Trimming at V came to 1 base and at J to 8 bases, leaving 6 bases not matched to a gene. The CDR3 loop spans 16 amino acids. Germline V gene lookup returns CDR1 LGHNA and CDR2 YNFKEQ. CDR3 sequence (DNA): TGTGCCAGCAGCCAAGGAACCGGGACAGGGGGCGATGAGCAGTTCTTC. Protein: CASSQGTGTGGDEQFF.

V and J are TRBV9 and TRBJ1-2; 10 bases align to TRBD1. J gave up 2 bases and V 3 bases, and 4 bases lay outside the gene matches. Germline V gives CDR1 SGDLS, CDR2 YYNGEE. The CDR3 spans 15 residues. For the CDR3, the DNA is TGTGCCAGCAGCGCCCGACAGGGGGCGAACTATGGCTACACCTTC. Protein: CASSARQGANYGYTF.